These 18 T cell receptor beta chains were all obtained from the same sample, sequenced in a study of molecular identifiers for immune sequencing clone quantification. TCRdb reprocessed the PCR reads with MiXCR, giving one entry per CDR3 protein. The sample gives hundreds of thousands of distinct CDR3 sequences, 15% to 20% of which show up once; 0.85% is in the top ten. The sequencing input was naive CD8+ T cells from blood, with Jurkat cell RNA spiked in. Subset indicated: FACS-sorted CD8+CD4-CCR7+CD45RA+ naive T cells. The receptor source for this set is a human donor in good health. Some libraries in this study had Jurkat cell RNA spiked in.

The rearrangement uses TRBV30 and TRBJ1-5; no clear D. In germline, CDR1 is GTSNPN, CDR2 SVGIG (reference sequence). The CDR3 loop spans 15 amino acids. V was cut by 4 bases and J by 6 bases, with 19 bases left in between. CDR3 nucleotides: TGTGCCTGGAATCCACGGGGAGGGATGGCTCAGCCCCAGCATTTT. It translates to CAWNPRGGMAQPQHF.

CDR3 sequence: CASSLLGQVNEQFF. The DNA of the CDR3 is TGTGCCAGCAGTTTATTAGGCCAGGTCAATGAGCAGTTCTTC. The chain uses TRBV27 and TRBJ2-1; no firm D call. This CDR3 region has 14 residues. V gave up 1 base and J gave up 6 bases, with 10 bases separating them. CDR1 and CDR2 from the germline V gene are MNHEY and SMNVEV (reference sequence).

Comments on this clonotype: Since a much larger clone is just one base distant, this may be a read error. The CDR3 region is CASSFTLTGTRDGYTF. The CDR3 bases are TGTGCCAGCAGCTTCACCTTAACAGGTACCCGGGACGGCTACACCTTC. This rearrangement joins TRBV6-2 or TRBV6-3 to TRBJ1-2; a weak D match, TRBD1 (5 bases). Trimming removed 6 bases at V and 8 bases at J, with 25 bases between. The CDR3 runs to 16 residues. Germline loops: CDR1 MNHEY, CDR2 SVGEGT.

This clonotype appeared many times. The chain uses TRBV4-3 and TRBJ2-7; D remains ambiguous. V lost 1 base to trimming and J lost 2 bases, with 15 bases between them. CDR1 and CDR2 (germline): LGHNA, YSLEER. This CDR3 has 16 residues. The CDR3 loop reads CASSQGSNLRTYEQYF. The DNA for the CDR3 is TGCGCCAGCAGCCAAGGGTCGAACCTTCGGACCTACGAGCAGTACTTC.

Points on this clonotype: One junction end disagrees with the germline gene, perhaps due to a read error. The chain carries TRBV29-1 and TRBJ2-1; 9 nucleotides line up with TRBD2. The germline CDR1 and CDR2 sequences are SQVTM and ANQGSEA. The CDR3 totals 16 residues. CDR3 sequence (DNA): TGCGGCGTTGTTCTAGCGGGGTTAAGCTCCTACAATGAGCAGTTCTTC. Its protein product is CGVVLAGLSSYNEQFF.

This clonotype was seen more than once but under ten times. A junction end diverges from the germline sequence, so it may reflect a read error. The chain carries TRBV13 and TRBJ2-2; D unresolved. Germline V gives CDR1 PRHDT, CDR2 FYEKMQ (reference sequence). The CDR3 contains 11 residues. The CDR3 sequence is CASSGTWELFF. Here the CDR3 DNA reads TGTGCCAGCTCGGGCACCTGGGAGCTGTTTTTT.

The chain carries TRBV4-2 and TRBJ2-1; 11 nucleotides match TRBD2. Germline CDR1 reads LGHNA; CDR2 reads YNFKEQ. This CDR3 contains 17 residues. Trimming at V came to 2 bases and at J to 7 bases, leaving 10 bases not matched to a gene. The CDR3 is CASSQIAPGTSGNEQFF. The DNA for the CDR3 is TGTGCCAGCAGCCAAATAGCCCCCGGGACTAGCGGTAATGAGCAGTTCTTC.

The sample holds many counts of this clonotype. The chain combines TRBV7-9 with TRBJ2-3; no clear D. This CDR3 has 14 residues. V was cut by 5 bases and J by 1 base, with 10 bases left in between. Germline V gene lookup returns CDR1 SEHNR and CDR2 FQNEAQ (reference sequence). The CDR3: CASSGPYRTDTQYF. As DNA, the CDR3 is TGTGCCAGCAGCGGCCCGTATCGCACAGATACGCAGTATTTT.

This clonotype appeared many times. The V and J genes are TRBV7-8 and TRBJ2-2; the D gene is possibly TRBD1 (6 bases). V gave up 2 bases and J gave up 7 bases, with 26 bases separating them. The CDR3 is 19 amino acids. The germline CDR1 and CDR2 sequences are SGHVS and FQNEAQ. CDR3 protein: CASSLLALTGTTKGGELFF. CDR3 in DNA: TGTGCCAGCAGCTTATTGGCCCTCACCGGGACAACAAAGGGCGGGGAGCTGTTTTTT.

This clonotype was counted only a few times. The V and J genes are TRBV9 and TRBJ1-1, with D unclear. V was shortened by 0 bases and J by 1 base, with 7 bases between the two germline ends. Germline-derived CDR1 and CDR2 are SGDLS and YYNGEE. The CDR3 is 14 amino acids. The CDR3, as DNA: TGTGCCAGCAGCGTAGGGACGTCGAACACTGAAGCTTTCTTT. It is translated as CASSVGTSNTEAFF.

This clonotype was picked up many times. The CDR3 DNA reads as TGTGCCAGCAGCATTACCGGGACTCCACGAAGACCCGAAGGATCCTACGAGCAGTACTTC. It translates to CASSITGTPRRPEGSYEQYF. The V call is TRBV28, the J call TRBJ2-7; tentatively, D is TRBD2 (6 bases). Germline values: CDR1 MDHEN, CDR2 SYDVKM. This CDR3 is built from 20 residues. Trimming stripped 6 bases from V and 1 base from J, with 31 bases between.

This clonotype appeared a few times. The chain couples TRBV27 to TRBJ1-2; 7 bases are shared with TRBD1. The CDR3 spans 15 residues. Losses at the gene ends were 5 bases for V and 1 base for J; bases not matched to a gene: 7. Looked up from germline, CDR1 is MNHEY and CDR2 is SMNVEV (reference sequence). As DNA, the CDR3 is TGTGCCAGCAGTCCAAGGGGGCCGGGTAACTATGGCTACACCTTC. This codes for CASSPRGPGNYGYTF.

Remarks on this clonotype: This clone may be a read error of a much larger clone one base away. The rearrangement links TRBV3-1 to TRBJ2-1; 9 positions match TRBD2. This CDR3 comprises 16 residues. Unmatched junction bases numbered 7, after V lost 1 base and J lost 6 bases. Germline V gives CDR1 LGHDT, CDR2 YNNKEL (reference sequence). The CDR3 nucleotides are TGTGCCAGCAGCCAAGGATGGACTAGCGTCATCAATGAGCAGTTCTTC. It yields the protein CASSQGWTSVINEQFF.

This clonotype was picked up many times. The V gene is TRBV28, the J gene TRBJ2-3; 7 bases line up with TRBD1. The CDR3 extends over 16 amino acids. Germline CDR1 is MDHEN and CDR2 is SYDVKM. Trimming removed 6 bases from V and 2 bases from J; junction bases left unmatched: 11. The CDR3 bases are TGTGCCAGCAGACAATCGGGGACAGACTTCACAGATACGCAGTATTTT. It yields the protein CASRQSGTDFTDTQYF.

This clonotype occurred many times. J is TRBJ1-3 and V is TRBV12-3 or TRBV12-4; D might be TRBD1 (5 bases). The V gene lost 8 bases and the J gene lost 0 bases, with 11 bases spanning the gap. CDR3 size: 14 residues. The CDR3 DNA reads TGTGCCAGCCTGGGGCTAAGCTCTGGAAACACCATATATTTT. Translating it yields CASLGLSSGNTIYF.

The sample holds many counts of this clonotype. The chain joins TRBV7-8 to TRBJ2-3, with 10 positions matching TRBD2. Germline V gene lookup returns CDR1 SGHVS and CDR2 FQNEAQ. Losses at the gene ends were 1 base for V and 0 bases for J; bases not matched to a gene: 13. The CDR3 loop spans 20 amino acids. The CDR3 loop reads CASSLGVSGGYNPSTDTQYF. DNA of the CDR3: TGTGCCAGCAGCTTAGGTGTTAGCGGGGGGTATAACCCTAGCACAGATACGCAGTATTTT.

This clonotype was seen at least ten times. The V call is TRBV11-2, the J call TRBJ2-1, with 14 nucleotides matching TRBD2. The CDR3 consists of 15 residues. Germline CDR1 is SGHAT and CDR2 is FQNNGV. V dropped 3 bases and J dropped 7; count of bases not matched to a gene: 2. The CDR3 bases are TGTGCCAGCAGCTTTGGACTAGCGGGGGGAAATGAGCAGTTCTTC. Translation: CASSFGLAGGNEQFF.

Ten or more counts support this clonotype. This chain joins TRBV20-1 and TRBJ2-7; no clear D. V was shortened by 5 bases and J by 1 base, with 24 bases between the two germline ends. Per germline, CDR1 DFQATT and CDR2 SNEGSKA (reference sequence). CDR3 size: 17 residues. The CDR3, as DNA: TGCAGTGCTGCCGGTCACTTCGTGTCCCGAGATTCCTACGAGCAGTACTTC. Translation: CSAAGHFVSRDSYEQYF.